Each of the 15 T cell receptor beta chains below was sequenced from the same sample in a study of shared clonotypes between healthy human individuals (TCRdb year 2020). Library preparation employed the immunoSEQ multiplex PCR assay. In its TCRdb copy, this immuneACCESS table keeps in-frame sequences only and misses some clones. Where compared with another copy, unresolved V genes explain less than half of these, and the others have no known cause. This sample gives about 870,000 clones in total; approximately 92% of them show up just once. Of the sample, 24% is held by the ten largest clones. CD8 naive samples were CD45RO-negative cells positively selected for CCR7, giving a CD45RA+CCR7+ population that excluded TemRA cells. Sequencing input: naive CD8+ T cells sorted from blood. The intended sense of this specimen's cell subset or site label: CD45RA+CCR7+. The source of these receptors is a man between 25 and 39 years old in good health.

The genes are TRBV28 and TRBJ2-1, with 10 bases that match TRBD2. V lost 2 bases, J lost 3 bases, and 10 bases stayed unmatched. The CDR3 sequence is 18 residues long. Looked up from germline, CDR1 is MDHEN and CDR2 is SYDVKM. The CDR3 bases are TGTGCCAGCAGTTTAGGGGCCCCCAAGCGGGAGGGCTACAATGAGCAGTTCTTC. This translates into CASSLGAPKREGYNEQFF.

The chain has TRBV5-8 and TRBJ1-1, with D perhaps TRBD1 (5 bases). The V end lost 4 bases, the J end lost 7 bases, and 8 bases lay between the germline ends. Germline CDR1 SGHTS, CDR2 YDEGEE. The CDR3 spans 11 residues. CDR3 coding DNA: TGTGCCAGCAGCCGACAGTTTGAAGCTTTCTTT. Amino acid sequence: CASSRQFEAFF. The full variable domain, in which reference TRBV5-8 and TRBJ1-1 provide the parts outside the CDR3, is EAGVTQSPTHLIKTRGQQATLRCSPISGHTSVYWYQQALGLGLQFLLWYDEGEERNRGNFPPRFSGRQFPNYSSELNVNALELEDSALYLCASSRQFEAFFGQGTRLTVV.

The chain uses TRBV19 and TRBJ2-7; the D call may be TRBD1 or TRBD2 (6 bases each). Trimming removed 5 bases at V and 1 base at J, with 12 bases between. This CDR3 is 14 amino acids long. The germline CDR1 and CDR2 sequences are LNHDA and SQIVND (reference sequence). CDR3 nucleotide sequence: TGTGCCAGTAGTGGGCGGGACAAATCCTACGAGCAGTACTTC. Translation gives CASSGRDKSYEQYF.

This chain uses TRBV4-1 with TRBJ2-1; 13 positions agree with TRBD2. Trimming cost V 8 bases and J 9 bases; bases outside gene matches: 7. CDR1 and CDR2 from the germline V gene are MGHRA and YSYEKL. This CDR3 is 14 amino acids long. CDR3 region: CASRGTSGNLEQFF. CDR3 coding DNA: TGCGCCAGCCGAGGGACTAGCGGGAACCTTGAGCAGTTCTTC.

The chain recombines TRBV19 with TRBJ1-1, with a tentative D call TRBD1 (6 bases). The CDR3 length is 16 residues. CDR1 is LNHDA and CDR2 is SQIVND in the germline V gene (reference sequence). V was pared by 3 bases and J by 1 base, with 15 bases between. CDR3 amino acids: CASSIPYREKNTEAFF. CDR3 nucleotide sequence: TGTGCCAGTAGTATCCCCTACAGGGAAAAGAACACTGAAGCTTTCTTT. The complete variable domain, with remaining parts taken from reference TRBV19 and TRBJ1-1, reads DGGITQSPKYLFRKEGQNVTLSCEQNLNHDAMYWYRQDPGQGLRLIYYSQIVNDFQKGDIAEGYSVSREKKESFPLTVTSAQKNPTAFYLCASSIPYREKNTEAFFGQGTRLTVV.

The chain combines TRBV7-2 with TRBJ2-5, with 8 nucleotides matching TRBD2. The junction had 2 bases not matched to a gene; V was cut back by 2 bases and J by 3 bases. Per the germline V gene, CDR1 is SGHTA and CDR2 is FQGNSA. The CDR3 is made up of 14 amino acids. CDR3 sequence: CASSLTGGEETQYF. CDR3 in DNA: TGTGCCAGCAGCTTAACGGGGGGGGAAGAGACCCAGTACTTC.

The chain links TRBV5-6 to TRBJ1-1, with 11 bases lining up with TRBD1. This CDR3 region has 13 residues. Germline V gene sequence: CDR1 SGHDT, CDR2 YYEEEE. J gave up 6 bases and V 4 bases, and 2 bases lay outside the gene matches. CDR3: CASSQGQGAEAFF. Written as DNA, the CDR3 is TGTGCCAGCAGCCAGGGACAGGGGGCTGAAGCTTTCTTT.

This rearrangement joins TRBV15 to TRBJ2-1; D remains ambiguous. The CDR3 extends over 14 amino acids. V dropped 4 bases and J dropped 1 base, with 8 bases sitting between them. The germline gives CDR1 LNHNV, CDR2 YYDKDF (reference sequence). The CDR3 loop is CATSKIGSYNEQFF. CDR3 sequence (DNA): TGTGCCACCAGCAAGATTGGGTCCTACAATGAGCAGTTCTTC.

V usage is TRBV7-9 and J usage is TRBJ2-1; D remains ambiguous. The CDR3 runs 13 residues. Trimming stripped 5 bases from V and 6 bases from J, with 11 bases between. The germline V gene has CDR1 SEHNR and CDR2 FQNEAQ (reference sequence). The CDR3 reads CASSGDAFNEQFF. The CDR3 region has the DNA TGTGCCAGCAGCGGAGATGCTTTCAATGAGCAGTTCTTC.

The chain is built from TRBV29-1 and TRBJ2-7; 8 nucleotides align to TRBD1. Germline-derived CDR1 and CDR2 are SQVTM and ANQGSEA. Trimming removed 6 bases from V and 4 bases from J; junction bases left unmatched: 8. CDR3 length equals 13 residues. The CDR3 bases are TGCAGCGTACAGGGGGTTACTATTTACGAGCAGTACTTC. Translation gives CSVQGVTIYEQYF.

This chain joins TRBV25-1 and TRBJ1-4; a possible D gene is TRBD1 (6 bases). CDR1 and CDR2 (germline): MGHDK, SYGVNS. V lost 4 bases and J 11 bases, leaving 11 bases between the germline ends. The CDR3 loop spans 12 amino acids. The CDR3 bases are TGTGCCAGCAGTGGTACAGGGTTGAAACTGTTTTTT. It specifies CASSGTGLKLFF. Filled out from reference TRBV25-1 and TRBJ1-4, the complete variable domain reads EADIYQTPRYLVIGTGKKITLECSQTMGHDKMYWYQQDPGMELHLIHYSYGVNSTEKGDLSSESTVSRIRTEHFPLTLESARPSHTSQYLCASSGTGLKLFFGSGTQLSVL.

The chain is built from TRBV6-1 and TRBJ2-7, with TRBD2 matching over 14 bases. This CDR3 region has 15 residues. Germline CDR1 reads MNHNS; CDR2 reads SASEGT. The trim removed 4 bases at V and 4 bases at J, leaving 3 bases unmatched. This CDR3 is CASSVRLAGGYEQYF. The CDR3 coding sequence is TGTGCCAGCAGTGTACGACTAGCGGGAGGGTACGAGCAGTACTTC.

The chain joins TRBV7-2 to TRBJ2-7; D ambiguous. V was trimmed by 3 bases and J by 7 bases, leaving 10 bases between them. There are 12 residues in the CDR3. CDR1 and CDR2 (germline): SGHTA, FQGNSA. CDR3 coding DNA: TGTGCCAGCAGCTTCAAGGGCATAGAGCAGTACTTC. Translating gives CASSFKGIEQYF.

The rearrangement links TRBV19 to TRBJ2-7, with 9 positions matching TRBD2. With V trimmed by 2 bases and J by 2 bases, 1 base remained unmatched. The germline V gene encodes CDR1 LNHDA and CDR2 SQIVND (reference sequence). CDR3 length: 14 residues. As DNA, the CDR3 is TGTGCCAGTAGTATATCTAGCGGGACCTACGAGCAGTACTTC. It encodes CASSISSGTYEQYF.

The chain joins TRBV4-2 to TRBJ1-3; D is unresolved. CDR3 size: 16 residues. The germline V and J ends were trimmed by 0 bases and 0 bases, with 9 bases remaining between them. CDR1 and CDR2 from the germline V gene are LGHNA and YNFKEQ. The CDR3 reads CASSQDEFNSGNTIYF. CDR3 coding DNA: TGTGCCAGCAGCCAAGATGAGTTCAACTCTGGAAACACCATATATTTT.